These 6 T cell receptor beta chains originate from one sample sequenced in a study of CD8+ T cells in alopecia areata (dated by TCRdb to 2016 to 2018). Library method: the immunoSEQ multiplex PCR assay. RNA was extracted from all samples and reverse transcribed into cDNA as template for TCR sequencing. The source is immuneACCESS, and TCRdb retained only in-frame sequences with V and J called. Part of the clones is not carried over; for the studies checked, unresolved V genes explain less than half of this, and the remainder is unexplained. Here the sample has about 200,000 clones; roughly three fifths occur a single time. Of the sample, over 4% falls within the top ten clones. The specimen sequenced was CD8+ T cells sorted from blood. All receptors come from a human donor in good health.

The chain combines TRBV29-1 with TRBJ1-2; 9 bases fit TRBD1. The junction had 8 bases not matched to a gene; V was cut back by 7 bases and J by 5 bases. The CDR3 runs 13 residues. Germline V gene data show CDR1 as SQVTM and CDR2 as ANQGSEA. The CDR3 nucleotides are TGCAGCGGTGGGGGACAGGGACCATATGGCTACACCTTC. Its protein product is CSGGGQGPYGYTF.

V gene TRBV4-1 combines with J gene TRBJ1-2; D is uncertain. Germline CDR1 reads MGHRA; CDR2 reads YSYEKL. V was pared by 0 bases and J by 14 bases, with 13 bases between. The CDR3 sequence is 12 residues long. The CDR3 DNA is TGCGCCAGCAGCCAAGATCTGGTGACTGTGACCTTC. This codes for CASSQDLVTVTF.

This clone appeared a few times. This chain links TRBV29-1 with TRBJ2-7; 7 positions agree with TRBD1. CDR3 length: 12 residues. Germline values: CDR1 SQVTM, CDR2 ANQGSEA. Germline trimming cut 2 bases from V and 6 bases from J; bases unmatched to any gene: 4. The CDR3 bases are TGCAGCGTTGAAACAGGGGCCCTCGAGCAGTACTTC. It specifies CSVETGALEQYF.

The V call is TRBV29-1, the J call TRBJ2-1; 8 bases align to TRBD1. Germline assignment: CDR1 SQVTM and CDR2 ANQGSEA. CDR3 length: 14 amino acids. Germline trimming cut 0 bases from V and 8 bases from J; bases unmatched to any gene: 6. The CDR3 DNA is TGCAGCGTTGAAGATCTGTCAGGGGGCGATGAGCAGTTCTTC. This codes for CSVEDLSGGDEQFF.

The rearrangement links TRBV11-2 to TRBJ2-5; the D is unclear. The germline V gene encodes CDR1 SGHAT and CDR2 FQNNGV. V lost 5 bases, J lost 5 bases, and 6 bases lay in between. This CDR3 comprises 11 residues. CDR3 amino acids: CASSAGETQYF. As DNA, the CDR3 is TGTGCCAGCAGCGCCGGGGAGACCCAGTACTTC.

This rearrangement joins TRBV5-4 to TRBJ2-1, with 8 bases matching TRBD2. Germline lookup yields CDR1 SGHNT and CDR2 YYREEE (reference sequence). CDR3 size: 14 residues. V lost 5 bases, J lost 8 bases, and 9 bases stayed unmatched. The DNA of the CDR3 is TGTGCCAGCAGAACATCGGGGGGGCCGGATGAGCAGTTCTTC. As protein: CASRTSGGPDEQFF.